This record concerns one T cell receptor (beta chain) sequence. Antigen unknown. The data originate from a study of post-analysis software for immune sequencing data. Study observations and caveats: Controls showed lower frequencies than patients for several TRBV segments, and TRBV5-6, TRBV5-1 and TRBV20-1 were among these.

V lost 6 bases, J lost 0 bases, and 14 bases lay in between. Germline V gene lookup returns CDR1 SQVTM and CDR2 ANQGSEA. This CDR3 contains 14 residues. Carried by the TCR beta cDNA libraries were unique molecular identifiers. One entry per CDR3 protein, called by TCRdb with MiXCR from the PCR reads. The data show about 770,000 distinct CDR3 sequences, about half seen once. Sequencing input: blood. The rearrangement joins TRBV29-1 to TRBJ2-5; D ambiguous. The TCR was taken from a girl between 10 and 17 years old with multiple sclerosis. The CDR3 coding sequence is TGCAGCGTCCTTTTCGTCACGTACCAAGAGACCCAGTACTTC. It yields the protein CSVLFVTYQETQYF.